Following are 6 T cell receptor beta chains from one sample sequenced in a study of blood T cells in healthy people across ages. A second PCR of about 6 to 12 cycles used a sample-barcoded 5' primer and a J-beta primer mix. MiXCR, run by TCRdb on the 5' RACE reads, gives a single entry per CDR3 protein. Of over 1,500,000 distinct CDR3 sequences detected, 40% to 55% appear once; the ten largest clones hold roughly 2.1%. Sample: blood. The receptor source for this set is a woman aged 40 to 49 in good health.

The genes are TRBV27 and TRBJ1-5, with D unclear. V was trimmed by 5 bases and J by 3 bases, leaving 11 bases between them. Germline V CDR1 and CDR2: MNHEY, SMNVEV (reference sequence). The CDR3 sequence is 14 residues long. CDR3 DNA sequence: TGTGCCAGCAGTCCCACGCCTAACAATCAGCCCCAGCATTTT. Translation: CASSPTPNNQPQHF.

This clonotype was counted a few times. The V and J genes are TRBV29-1 and TRBJ1-2; 8 bases align to TRBD1. Germline lookup yields CDR1 SQVTM and CDR2 ANQGSEA. There are 12 residues in the CDR3. The trim removed 4 bases at V and 7 bases at J, leaving 5 bases unmatched. CDR3 in amino acids: CSVGQGLGGYTF. Written as DNA, the CDR3 is TGCAGCGTTGGACAGGGGTTGGGTGGCTACACCTTC.

The chain has TRBV6-5 and TRBJ1-6; TRBD1 matches 7 bases. CDR3 size: 12 residues. The V and J ends lost 0 bases and 14 bases, in that order; junction bases with no gene match: 1. Per the germline V gene, CDR1 is MNHEY and CDR2 is SVGAGI. The CDR3 loop reads CASSYSTGTLHF. CDR3 in DNA: TGTGCCAGCAGTTACTCGACAGGGACCCTCCACTTT.

The chain links TRBV4-2 to TRBJ2-4; D not certain. The CDR3 is 15 amino acids. The V gene's germline CDR1 is LGHNA and CDR2 YNFKEQ. With 0 bases removed from V and 4 bases from J, the gap between germline ends came to 10 bases. CDR3 amino acids: CASSQDLGWKNIQYF. The CDR3 DNA reads as TGTGCCAGCAGCCAAGATCTAGGGTGGAAAAACATTCAGTACTTC.

This clonotype was detected only a few times. The chain employs TRBV6-6 and TRBJ2-4; 11 positions agree with TRBD1. The J call is doubtful: the DNA matches TRBJ2-5 better. The CDR3 covers 15 residues. Germline V gene sequence: CDR1 MNHNY, CDR2 SVGAGI (reference sequence). In DNA, the CDR3 is TGTGCCAGCACCCTGGACAGGGGGCGACAAGAGACCCAGTACTTC. Translation gives CASTLDRGRQETQYF.

At least ten counts were recorded for this clonotype. The chain uses TRBV5-6 and TRBJ2-7; tentatively, D is TRBD2 (5 bases). The V gene's germline CDR1 is SGHDT and CDR2 YYEEEE. The V gene lost 3 bases and the J gene lost 2 bases, with 12 bases spanning the gap. This CDR3 contains 14 residues. CDR3 sequence reads: CASSSRGLTYEQYF. Here the CDR3 DNA reads TGTGCCAGCAGCTCCCGGGGTCTCACCTACGAGCAGTACTTC.